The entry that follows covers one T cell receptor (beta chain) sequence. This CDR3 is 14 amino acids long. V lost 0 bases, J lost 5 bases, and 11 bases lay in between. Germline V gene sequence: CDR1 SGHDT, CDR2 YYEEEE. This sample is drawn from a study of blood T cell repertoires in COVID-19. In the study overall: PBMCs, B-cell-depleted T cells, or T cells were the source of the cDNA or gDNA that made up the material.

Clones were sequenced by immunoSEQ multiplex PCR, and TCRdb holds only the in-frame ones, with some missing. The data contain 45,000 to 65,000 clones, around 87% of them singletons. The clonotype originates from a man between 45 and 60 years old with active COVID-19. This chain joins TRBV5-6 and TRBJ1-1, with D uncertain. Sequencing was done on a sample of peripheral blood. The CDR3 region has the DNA TGTGCCAGCAGCTTGGGGCCAGCAGGAACTGAAGCTTTCTTT. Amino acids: CASSLGPAGTEAFF.